The subject of this entry is one T cell receptor (beta chain). Its antigen is unknown. The input lacks base qualities; no much larger clone sits a single base away. V is cut back by 2 bases and J by 3 bases, with 10 bases in the junction unmatched. From the germline V gene (reference sequence), CDR1 is DFQATT and CDR2 is SNEGSKA. The CDR3 covers 18 residues, taking in both the cysteine and the phenylalanine. Just the 54-base CDR3 DNA is kept, in frame starting at base 1. This entry comes from a study of T-cell reconstitution after alpha-beta-depleted transplantation in children (dated by TCRdb to 2016 to 2017). Regarding the complete study: Using TCR repertoire profiling, the study quantitatively followed how T-cell immune reconstitution unfolded in children after TCRalphabeta/CD19-depleted allogeneic hematopoietic cell transplantation.

The treatment or condition label of this sample denotes: allogeneic hematopoietic cell transplantation with graft depleted of TCRalphabeta T cells and CD19 B cells. The transplant recipients were children given TCRalphabeta/CD19-depleted allogeneic hematopoietic cell grafts. The method behind the library was PCR. TCRdb names Illumina HiSeq 2500 as the instrument used. TCR library preparation used molecular barcoding, with unique molecular identifiers applied to normalize quantification of the TCRbeta repertoire. TCRdb ran its own pipeline on the public reads, namely fastp trimming at Q25 and MiXCR clone calling, and kept in-frame beta chains. A single entry per CDR3 protein holds the most common genes and DNA from its merged rows. This sample holds fewer than 750,000 distinct CDR3 sequences; around 23% were observed only once. The ten largest clones take up roughly 15% of the sample. Overall results and qualifications from the work: Hyperexpanded clone frequencies declined over subsequent months; after one year, T-cell counts and TCRbeta diversity were mostly attributed to newly produced T cells. About two months after transplant, the apparently early recovery of alphabetaT-cell counts reportedly depended on just several hundred clones that had expanded rapidly and came from non-depleted graft cells. In some patients, high TCRbeta diversity at day 60 was attributed to recipient T cells and intrathymic progenitors that had survived conditioning.

The sequence links TRBV20-1 to TRBJ2-5; the junction holds 15 bases that match TRBD2. The TCR originated in a boy younger than two who had a stem cell transplant for acute myeloid leukemia, so the T cells may come from the graft donor. The source material was PBMCs, mostly from graft donor cells, sampled 360 days after TCRalphabeta/CD19-depleted stem cell transplant. The nucleotide sequence is TGCAGTGCTAGAAGGACTAGCGGGGGGGCCTGGAGGGAAGAGACCCAGTACTTC. This yields the protein CSARRTSGGAWREETQYF.